The TCR beta chain described here comes from a study of shared clonotypes between healthy human individuals. The wider study: For every donor, three CD4 naive, three CD4 memory, two CD8 naive and one CD8 memory plates were used.

Produced via immunoSEQ multiplex PCR; TCRdb's table is partial and in-frame only. The profile shows approximately 840,000 clones, roughly 96% of them singletons. Naive CD8 cells, CD45RO-negative and positively selected for CCR7, excluded terminally differentiated effector memory CD45RA+ cells. The V end lost 1 base, the J end lost 8 bases, and 10 bases lay between the germline ends. CDR3 length: 13 amino acids. The V gene's germline CDR1 is SGHRS and CDR2 YFSETQ. The sample taken for sequencing was naive CD8+ T cells sorted from blood. The chain couples TRBV5-1 to TRBJ2-1; D not certain. The TCR was taken from a man aged 25 to 40 in good health. DNA of the CDR3: TGCGCCAGCAGCTTGATGGGGATGGATGAGCAGTTCTTC. Translating it yields CASSLMGMDEQFF.